The TCR beta chain under discussion was sequenced for a study of cytomegalovirus exposure and HLA in healthy donors (TCRdb year 2017). Describing the broader study: In an earlier analysis of several hundred of the donors, approximately 260 Gb of sequence data and some 100 million unique TCR beta sequences from 150 million to 200 million T cells were reported. An early release covering more than 500 HLA-typed donors comprised approximately 300 gigabases of sequencing data and 85 million to 100 million unique TCR sequences. Among the roughly 430 genotyped donors, 81% belonged to the genetic ancestry cluster associated with self-reported Caucasian donors. The study was designed to test whether signatures of past pathogen exposure could be identified by cataloging public T cell receptors. Using immunosequencing, the study profiled T cell repertoires from about 610 subjects and related those repertoires to cytomegalovirus serostatus. A separate validation cohort of roughly 110 different subjects was used in addition to the roughly 640-subject first cohort. High-throughput TCR immunosequencing, statistical association of individual TCRs with disease status, and machine learning were combined to predict cytomegalovirus infection status. In a later analysis, previously published TCR beta repertoires from 666 donors were re-analyzed and high-resolution HLA genotyping was added so that TCR occurrence patterns could be studied. In the later analysis, no new phenotypic data were used to find candidate immune exposures; instead, reliance was placed on TCR beta sequences and their occurrence across donors. An earlier analysis of several hundred of the donors used high-throughput TCR beta sequencing to judge whether each TCR beta V gene segment behaved as functional or pseudogenic. Donor age, sex, ethnicity and CMV serostatus were compiled alongside the repertoire data. In a later genetic analysis, genome-wide SNP genotypes for about three fifths of the 666 donors were used, and that subset was treated as a discovery cohort. All discovery cohort repertoires had been generated on a single sequencing platform. HLA typing included class I and class II loci at four-digit resolution. Typing coverage differed by locus: A, B, C, DRB1 and DQB1 were typed in about 629-640 donors, DQA1 in approximately 520, DPA1 in some 600, and DPB1 in just under 480. Roughly five DR-DQ haplotypes were treated as single units for association and clustering because of strong linkage in the cohort. Across 300 to 500 genotyped donors of the cohort, an average of roughly 250,000 unique TCR beta nucleotide sequences per donor were sequenced, and around 19% of those sequences were non-productive. On the study overall, not on this receptor specifically: When HLA alleles, especially DR and DQ, strongly co-occurred, attributing TCR associations to individual alleles was difficult. The presence/absence analyses assumed that sequencing depth was roughly uniform across donors, and that assumption may not be true. In vitro tests confirmed that a few of the cytomegalovirus-associated TCR beta chains recognize cytomegalovirus antigens. Some IMGT-functional V segments, including TRBV6-2 and TRBV6-3, could not be distinguished by the 87-base-pair reads and were therefore excluded. A further reported finding was that TCR beta sequences accurately predicted the HLA-A and HLA-B alleles for most subjects in the first cohort. Because counts were too low, under 20 rarely observed V segments, including chromosome 9 orphons, were left out of the earlier analysis of 587 of the donors. According to a later analysis, parvovirus B19, influenza, CMV and Epstein-Barr virus appeared linked to several top co-occurrence clusters. In the study, 164 TCR beta chains were listed as associated with cytomegalovirus. Because some donors lacked HLA typing at each locus, the association tests relied only on the typed subset. For the cohort, immune exposure information was limited to CMV serostatus. The sequencing pipeline was judged likely to have produced a cluster of highly shared sequence variants as a technical artifact. Compared with the roughly 700-donor mean, donors in an Asian-associated ancestry cluster had fewer N-insertions in productive TCRs, according to a later genetic analysis. Linkage disequilibrium might explain the correlated functional status among segregating V segments, but an unknown experimental factor could not be ruled out. Most TCR sequences were observed very rarely across donors, whereas some public TCRs were present in many individuals. In a later analysis, HLA-associated TCR beta chains were found to be more clonally expanded and to have lower generation probabilities than equally common non-associated chains. According to the authors, the approach could potentially be generalized to other disease states and immunological phenotypes. In this cohort, only TCR beta chains were sequenced, and detectable features were limited by the absence of alpha or paired-chain data. In an earlier analysis of roughly 500 of the donors, most TCR beta V segments appeared in productive rearrangements about 87% or about 30% of the time, broadly matching IMGT annotations. In a later genetic analysis, a missense DCLRE1C variant was associated with V-gene and J-gene trimming of TCR beta chains, and the association was replicated in an independent cohort. Specific HLA alleles were associated with around 18,000 TCR beta sequences at a false discovery rate of 0.05 in a later analysis. A later analysis found that TCR association rates varied across HLA loci, with DRB1 alleles showing the most associated TCRs and HLA-C alleles the fewest. In both the original and validation cohorts, the classifier was reported to diagnose cytomegalovirus status with high specificity and sensitivity. Most CMV-associated TCR beta chains appeared to be HLA-restricted in a later analysis, and the HLA associations seemed to be driven largely by CMV exposure.

V and J are trimmed by 1 base and 10 bases, and the gene matches miss 9 bases of the junction. The CDR3 runs 15 amino acids, cysteine and phenylalanine included. The DNA shown is the 45-base CDR3, in frame from base 1. CDR1 and CDR2 were assigned from the germline V gene (reference sequence) as SEHNR and FQNEAQ. Library preparation used the immunoSEQ multiplex PCR assay. A mixture of 60 forward primers for TCR Vbeta segments and 13 reverse primers for TCR Jbeta segments was used in the multiplex PCR. A multiplex PCR assay on genomic DNA amplified the CDR3 region of rearranged TCR beta genes. The amplified TCR beta libraries were sequenced on the Illumina HiSeq System as 87-base-pair reads. Turning to the authors' computational methods: A later analysis counted 75 million to 100 million unique TCR beta chains across the 550 to 800 repertoires, and 9.5 million to 11 million of these chains were shared by at least two donors. To remove PCR and sequencing errors, raw reads were error-corrected and collapsed into unique sequences using a nearest-neighbor algorithm that merged closely related sequences. V, D and J gene segments were assigned by aligning CDR3 sequences to IMGT reference sequences. For a sequence to be retained, at least a six-nucleotide match to both a V gene segment and a J gene segment was required. Rearrangements were called productive when the CDR3 lacked stop codons and stayed in frame with V and J; all others were non-productive. Following IMGT convention, CDR3 was defined as the stretch from the second conserved V-encoded cysteine up to the conserved J-encoded phenylalanine. The earlier analysis of some 580 of the donors excluded any sequence lacking an unambiguous match to a single V gene segment. In an earlier analysis of 587 of the donors, a V segment was called functional when productive rearrangements were above 56.7%, and segregating when the standard deviation between donors exceeded 5%. A statistical classification framework was developed to diagnose cytomegalovirus status using the catalog of TCR beta chain sequences. In a later analysis, V and J genes were assigned by comparing TCR nucleotide sequences against IMGT/GENE-DB human TR gene sequences. The TCRdist pipeline was used in a later analysis to assign CDR3 sequences and most-parsimonious VDJ recombination scenarios. A later analysis defined each TCR beta chain by its CDR3 amino acid sequence plus V-gene family, and excluded reads lacking a unique V-gene family. A later analysis removed several hundred highly shared, low-generation-probability nucleotide sequences to deal with suspected cross-contamination and a sequencing artifact. For each public chain, a later analysis derived a clonal expansion index from normalized ranks of inferred template counts within each repertoire. A later analysis computed generation probabilities with a VDJ recombination model fitted to out-of-frame rearrangements, and checked the results against IGoR. In a later analysis, TCR-TCR, TCR-HLA and TCR-CMV co-occurrence was scored with hypergeometric tests, and a repertoire-size bias correction was applied to TCR pairs. False discovery rates were estimated in a later analysis by permuting HLA or CMV assignments 20 times. In a later analysis, co-occurring TCRs were grouped using DBSCAN, and TCRdist sequence similarity was added for clustering within HLA-allele-positive subsets. Repertoires with fewer than 30,000 or more than 120,000 public chains, plus five repertoires with anomalous nucleotide sharing, were excluded from co-occurrence clustering. Drawn from immuneACCESS, this table holds only the in-frame rearrangements with V and J called that TCRdb kept. Clones are partly lost; checked studies trace under half to an unresolved V gene and leave the rest unexplained. The V and J calls and the clone size are those of that table, but D and trimming were determined from the DNA. Within this sample are 150,000 to 200,000 clones, with approximately 82% of them counted one time only. Under 7.5% of the sample is taken by the ten largest.

The cohort comprised 710 or so healthy bone marrow donors. At the time of sampling, every cohort member was nominally healthy, though immune exposures that went unrecorded were likely present. The donor was CMV seropositive and belonged to the group of around 300 seropositive cohort members. Every donor gave a peripheral blood sample, and the peripheral blood mononuclear cells from that sample were used for TCR beta sequencing. Genomic DNA extraction from the blood cell samples was performed with the Qiagen DNeasy Blood Extraction Kit. Comments on this clone: There is no known antigen for this receptor. Base qualities are not recorded, but no much larger clone differs from it by a single base.

This receptor was taken from a man in his fifties or sixties in good health and CMV-seropositive. The rearrangement joined TRBV7-9 to TRBJ2-1; 8 central bases correspond to TRBD1. The sequencing input was PBMCs. The sequenced DNA is TGTGCCAGCAGCTTAGTAAGGACAGGGCTGAAGGAGCAGTTCTTC. Its amino acids are CASSLVRTGLKEQFF.